This T cell receptor beta chain was captured by sequencing in a study of CD8+ T cells in alopecia areata. About the study: Scoring treated patients' severity relied on the percentage of scalp area affected. Study-wide results and caveats: Tofacitinib significantly decreased scalp clonality and expanded CD8+ clones among top 100. Scalp samples also yield sequences of resident alphabeta T cells from normal skin.

Regarding this clone: Its antigen remains unknown.

Treatment defined: oral pan-JAK inhibitor, 5-10 mg twice daily. Alopecia areata patients provided lesional scalp punch biopsies and peripheral blood. The CDR3 runs 15 residues. The V gene lost 0 bases and the J gene lost 7 bases, with 17 bases spanning the gap. The V gene's germline CDR1 is SGDLS and CDR2 YYNGEE. Sequencing relied on a cDNA template that was reverse transcribed from extracted RNA. Only in-frame clones appear in the TCRdb table, and some are missing; sequencing was by immunoSEQ multiplex PCR. The sample lists fewer than 250,000 clones, under 40% occurring once. The sequence came from a human donor with alopecia areata. J is TRBJ2-7 and V is TRBV9; possible D gene TRBD2, 5 bases. The source material was CD4+ T cells sorted from blood, sampled at approximately week 31, from a patient treated with tofacitinib. The CDR3 nucleotides read TGTGCCAGCAGCGTAGACGGGAACCCCCGACGGGAGCAGTACTTC. Amino acids: CASSVDGNPRREQYF.